One sample yielded the 14 T cell receptor beta chains listed below, sequenced in a study of CXCR3 chemokines and chemotherapy response in bladder cancer (dated by TCRdb to 2021 to 2024). Libraries came from PCR. The reads were generated on an Illumina HiSeq 2500. TCRdb reanalyzed the raw reads on its own, using fastp at Q25 for trimming and MiXCR for clone calling, and kept in-frame beta chains. Rows with one shared CDR3 protein collapse into an entry with the most common genes and DNA. This sample lists roughly 3,000 distinct CDR3 sequences; about 11% were detected once. The top ten clones comprise about 40% of the sample. This specimen was acquired from a patient whose treatment included neoadjuvant chemotherapy. The receptors were gathered from a human donor with bladder cancer that responded to neoadjuvant chemotherapy.

This sequence joins TRBV30 and TRBJ1-2; D gene ambiguous. V shed 0 bases and J shed 4 bases, with 18 bases lying between them. Germline CDR1 is GTSNPN and CDR2 is SVGIG (reference sequence). There are 16 residues in the CDR3. In DNA, the CDR3 is TGTGCCTGGAGTGTACCCTCCGCCGTCCCGGGCTATGGCTACACCTTC. This gives the protein CAWSVPSAVPGYGYTF.

The table lists this clonotype with many counts. The chain has TRBV11-2 and TRBJ2-1; tentatively, D is TRBD2 (7 bases). V lost 4 bases to trimming and J lost 6 bases, with 22 bases between them. The CDR3 loop spans 17 amino acids. CDR1 and CDR2 from the germline V gene are SGHAT and FQNNGV. The CDR3 DNA is TGTGCCAGCAGCTCCGGGTACCCGCGTGGGGGGGCCAATGAGCAGTTCTTC. This codes for CASSSGYPRGGANEQFF.

This clonotype is medium-sized in the sample. The chain uses TRBV6-6 and TRBJ2-5; D is perhaps TRBD1 or TRBD2 (6 bases each). Germline V gene data show CDR1 as MNHNY and CDR2 as SVGAGI (reference sequence). Between the trimmed V and J ends, which lost 5 bases and 5 bases, there was a span of 12 bases. CDR3 length: 13 residues. CDR3 amino acids: CASSGGPRETQYF. In DNA form, the CDR3 reads TGTGCCAGCAGTGGGGGGCCACGCGAGACCCAGTACTTC.

In this sample, this clonotype turned up a few times. This CDR3 reads CSPIRGLGAAEAFF. CDR3 sequence (DNA): TGCAGTCCTATCCGAGGCTTGGGGGCTGCTGAAGCTTTCTTT. The genes are TRBV20-1 and TRBJ1-1, with D possibly matching TRBD1 (6 bases). CDR1 and CDR2 (germline): DFQATT, SNEGSKA (reference sequence). V shed 8 bases and J shed 6 bases, with 22 bases lying between them. CDR3 length: 14 residues.

In regard to this clonotype: One base separates it from a far larger clone, so it is likely a read error. The rearrangement uses TRBV10-3 and TRBJ2-1; the D gene could be TRBD1 or TRBD2 (5 bases each). V lost 3 bases to trimming and J lost 5 bases, with 14 bases between them. Germline CDR1 reads ENHRY; CDR2 reads SYGVKD. The CDR3 covers 15 residues. For the CDR3, the DNA is TGTGCCATCAGTGAAAGCGTGACGGGACACAATGAGCAGTTCTTC. This gives the protein CAISESVTGHNEQFF.

Within the sample, this clonotype is medium-sized. The rearrangement joins TRBV29-1 to TRBJ2-1; D may be TRBD2 (6 bases). From germline, CDR1 is SQVTM and CDR2 ANQGSEA. V lost 0 bases and J lost 0, with 12 bases in between. The CDR3 has 16 amino acids. The CDR3 reads CSVEDQLAVSYNEQFF. CDR3 sequence (DNA): TGCAGCGTTGAAGATCAATTAGCGGTCTCCTACAATGAGCAGTTCTTC.

This clonotype was picked up many times. The chain combines TRBV7-9 with TRBJ1-5, with D possibly being TRBD1 (5 bases). Germline-derived CDR1 and CDR2 are SEHNR and FQNEAQ (reference sequence). The CDR3 has 21 residues. Deletions cut 4 bases from V and 1 base from J, with 29 bases between. The CDR3 region has the DNA TGTGCCAGCAGCTCTCTTATCGGGATCTCCAGAAAAAGACAGAGCAATCAGCCCCAGCATTTT. Residues: CASSSLIGISRKRQSNQPQHF.

This clonotype was detected many times. The chain employs TRBV20-1 and TRBJ1-2, with unresolved D. Germline lookup yields CDR1 DFQATT and CDR2 SNEGSKA (reference sequence). This CDR3 is 13 amino acids long. V lost 6 bases and J lost 0, with 11 bases in between. DNA for the CDR3: TGCAGTGCAAAGACGGCAGCTAACTATGGCTACACCTTC. Amino acid sequence: CSAKTAANYGYTF.

This clonotype was detected a few times. V usage is TRBV7-2 and J usage is TRBJ1-3; the match to TRBD1 covers 11 bases. Germline CDR1 SGHTA, CDR2 FQGNSA. The CDR3 length is 16 residues. The V gene end was trimmed by 5 bases and the J gene end by 2 bases; junction bases not matched to a gene: 5. The CDR3: CASSRRGQGAGNTIYF. CDR3 DNA: TGTGCCAGCAGCCGTCGGGGACAGGGGGCTGGAAACACCATATATTTT.

This clonotype occurred many times. CDR3 nucleotide sequence: TGTGCCAGCAGCCCCCTAATGAACACTGAAGCTTTCTTT. Its translation: CASSPLMNTEAFF. The chain carries TRBV13 and TRBJ1-1; the D is unclear. V was clipped by 5 bases and J by 0 bases, with 7 bases between them. Germline V lookup: CDR1 PRHDT, CDR2 FYEKMQ (reference sequence). This CDR3 region has 13 residues.

This clonotype is labeled medium-sized. This chain uses TRBV6-2 or TRBV6-3 with TRBJ2-2, with 10 bases lining up with TRBD2. J was trimmed by 7 bases and V by 2 bases; bases with no gene match: 4. The CDR3 extends over 15 amino acids. Germline values: CDR1 MNHEY, CDR2 SVGEGT. CDR3 sequence: CASSYERGGRGELFF. The CDR3 DNA sequence: TGTGCCAGCAGTTACGAGCGGGGGGGTCGCGGGGAGCTGTTTTTT.

This clonotype was observed a handful of times. The chain couples TRBV20-1 to TRBJ1-6; maybe TRBD1 (6 bases). The germline gives CDR1 DFQATT, CDR2 SNEGSKA (reference sequence). V lost 0 bases and J 6 bases, leaving 21 bases between the germline ends. The CDR3 runs to 18 residues. CDR3 loop: CSARDGRRGGGSNSPLHF. Written as DNA, the CDR3 is TGCAGTGCTAGAGATGGCCGGCGTGGCGGGGGCTCTAATTCACCCCTCCACTTT.

This clonotype occurred many times. The genes are TRBV27 and TRBJ2-7, with 7 positions matching TRBD1. The CDR3 spans 13 residues. Per the germline V gene, CDR1 is MNHEY and CDR2 is SMNVEV (reference sequence). V lost 2 bases to trimming and J lost 5 bases; unmatched junction nucleotides: 3. The CDR3 loop reads CASSLDRVHEQYF. The CDR3 nucleotides are TGTGCCAGCAGTTTAGACAGGGTCCACGAGCAGTACTTC.

The sample holds many counts of this clonotype. The rearrangement links TRBV29-1 to TRBJ1-2, with TRBD1 identical over 9 bases. In germline, CDR1 is SQVTM, CDR2 ANQGSEA. The J segment lost 5 bases and the V segment lost 1 base, leaving 8 bases of the junction unmatched. The length of the CDR3 is 15 residues. The CDR3 nucleotides are TGCAGCGTTGAAGTCCCAGGACAGGGGTTTTATGGCTACACCTTC. Protein: CSVEVPGQGFYGYTF. The full variable domain, with the rest looked up from reference TRBV29-1 and TRBJ1-2, is SAVISQKPSRDICQRGTSLTIQCQVDSQVTMMFWYRQQPGQSLTLIATANQGSEATYESGFVIDKFPISRPNLTFSTLTVSNMSPEDSSIYLCSVEVPGQGFYGYTFGSGTRLTVV.